This T cell receptor (beta chain) was sequenced during a study of neurological immune-mediated disorders. Study-level results: Healthy controls had more TCR clonal expansion than multiple sclerosis, which showed the least, whereas HTLV-1-associated myelopathy showed the most.

This clonotype came up many times. Its specificity is not known. This CDR3 spans 18 amino acids. The V gene lost 6 bases and the J gene lost 6 bases, with 28 bases spanning the gap. Germline CDR1 is MNHEY and CDR2 is SMNVEV (reference sequence). TCRdb reprocessed the 5' RACE reads via MiXCR and lists one record per CDR3 protein. The table records about 120,000 distinct CDR3 sequences, about 3.2% of them present only once. The source is a woman in her thirties with multiple sclerosis. Sequencing was done on a sample of PBMCs. The genes are TRBV27 and TRBJ2-3; D not certain. The CDR3 protein is CASSTGPPGRLSGDTQYF. The CDR3 DNA is TGTGCCAGCAGCACCGGGCCTCCGGGCAGGTTATCTGGGGATACGCAGTATTTT.